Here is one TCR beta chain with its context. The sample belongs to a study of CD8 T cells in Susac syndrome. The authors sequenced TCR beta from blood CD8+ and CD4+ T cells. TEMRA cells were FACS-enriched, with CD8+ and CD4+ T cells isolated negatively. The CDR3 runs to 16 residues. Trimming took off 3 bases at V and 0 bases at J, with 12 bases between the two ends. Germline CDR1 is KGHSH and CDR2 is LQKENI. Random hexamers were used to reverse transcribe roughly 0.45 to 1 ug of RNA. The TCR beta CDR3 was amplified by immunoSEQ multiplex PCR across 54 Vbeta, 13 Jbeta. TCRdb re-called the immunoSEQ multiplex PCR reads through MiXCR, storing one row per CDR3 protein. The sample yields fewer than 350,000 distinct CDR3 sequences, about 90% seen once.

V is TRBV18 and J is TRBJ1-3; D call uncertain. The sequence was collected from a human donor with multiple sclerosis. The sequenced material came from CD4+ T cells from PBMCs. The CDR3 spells CASSPRPGRSGNTIYF. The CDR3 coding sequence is TGTGCCAGCTCACCTAGACCCGGACGCTCTGGAAACACCATATATTTT.